This is a list of T cell receptor beta chains from one sample in a study of T-cell memory formation after mild COVID-19. TCRdb used MiXCR to reprocess the 5' RACE reads, holding one entry per CDR3 protein. The sample has just under 350,000 distinct CDR3 sequences; under 15% are singletons. The sequenced sample was PBMCs or a T cell subset sorted from them (not recorded which). Receptors originate from a man between 18 and 35 years old who had mild COVID-19 (a few samples of this study predate the infection). Cell type and time point are not known. Each CDR3 is given with its conserved first and last residue. D genes are given only for firm matches. Some rows have no size entry. The others give once, few or many, or a class for an expanded clone.

>TRBJ1-4|.|TRBV27|13|.
TGTGCCAGCAGTACGCAATGGCAAGAAAAACTGTTTTTT
CASSTQWQEKLFF
>TRBJ2-4|.|TRBV5-5|15|once
TGTGCCAGCAGGGTCACTAGACAAGCCAAAAACATTCAGTACTTC
CASRVTRQAKNIQYF
>TRBJ1-6|.|TRBV7-9|14|few
TGTGCCAGCAGCTTAGAGGGGATGCATTCACCCCTCCACTTT
CASSLEGMHSPLHF
>TRBJ2-3|.|TRBV7-8|14|few
TGTGCCAGCAGCTTAGCCCCCCACGAAGATACGCAGTATTTT
CASSLAPHEDTQYF
>TRBJ1-5|.|TRBV12-3/TRBV12-4|15|.
TGTGCCAGCAGTTTAAGGTTGAGTAGCAATCAGCCCCAGCATTTT
CASSLRLSSNQPQHF
>TRBJ1-6|.|TRBV9|15|.
TGTGCCAGCAGCGTAGGGGGACAAGTTAATTCACCCCTCCACTTT
CASSVGGQVNSPLHF
>TRBJ2-5|.|TRBV5-1|16|many
TGCGCCAGCAGCTTGGGTTCTGCGGGGCGGAGGGAGACCCAGTACTTC
CASSLGSAGRRETQYF
>TRBJ1-1|.|TRBV4-3|15|many
TGCGCCAGCAGCCAAGAGAATAACATGAACACTGAAGCTTTCTTT
CASSQENNMNTEAFF
>TRBJ2-3|TRBD1|TRBV7-9|15|.
TGTGCCAGCAGCTTAACGACAGGGGGCGGTGATACGCAGTATTTT
CASSLTTGGGDTQYF
>TRBJ1-2|TRBD1|TRBV5-6|15|few
TGTGCCAGCAGCTTGGGCGGGACAGGGCAAAATGGCTACACCTTC
CASSLGGTGQNGYTF
>TRBJ1-3|.|TRBV21-1|15|.
TGTGCCAGCAGCAACCACACCTCGGGGGGAAACACCATATATTTT
CASSNHTSGGNTIYF
>TRBJ2-7|.|TRBV29-1|13|many
TGCAGCGTTGAACCGGACAGCTCCTACGAGCAGTACTTC
CSVEPDSSYEQYF
>TRBJ2-7|.|TRBV19|14|.
TGTGCCAGTAGTATTACGGAGAGCTCCTACGAGCAGTACTTC
CASSITESSYEQYF
>TRBJ1-6|.|TRBV20-1|16|once
TGCAGTGCTAGAGCGGGGGGGAGCTCCTATAATTCACCCCTCCACTTT
CSARAGGSSYNSPLHF
>TRBJ2-3|TRBD2|TRBV7-2|16|.
TGTGCCAGCGGCGCCCCCGGCGGGGGGAGAGCAGATACGCAGTATTTT
CASGAPGGGRADTQYF
>TRBJ2-5|.|TRBV20-1|11|.
TGCAGCGGAGTTGGGGAAGAGACCCAGTACTTC
CSGVGEETQYF
>TRBJ1-1|TRBD1|TRBV7-9|15|.
TGTGCCAGCACCCCGGGGGGCAGGGGGTTGGATGAAGCTTTCTTT
CASTPGGRGLDEAFF
>TRBJ1-6|TRBD1|TRBV5-8|14|.
TGTGCCAGCCAGACAGGGGGATCGGATTCACCCCTCCACTTT
CASQTGGSDSPLHF
>TRBJ1-1|.|TRBV4-2|16|few
TGTGCCAGCAGCCAAGAGGTGGGGGGTTGGAACACTGAAGCTTTCTTT
CASSQEVGGWNTEAFF
>TRBJ2-6|.|TRBV6-2/TRBV6-3|15|few
TGTGCCAGCAGTTACGGGGTGGCCGGGGCCAACGTCCTGACTTTC
CASSYGVAGANVLTF
>TRBJ2-6|TRBD2|TRBV7-9|15|once
TGTGCCAGCCCAGGCGGGGGCTCTGGGGCCAACGTCCTGACTTTC
CASPGGGSGANVLTF
>TRBJ2-5|TRBD1|TRBV11-2|16|.
TGTGCCAGCAGCCTCACGGGGACCGGGACAGTTGAGACCCAGTACTTC
CASSLTGTGTVETQYF
>TRBJ1-2|.|TRBV21-1|14|.
TGTGCCAGCAGCCTTGGGGAGACAGTATATGGCTACACCTTC
CASSLGETVYGYTF
>TRBJ1-3|TRBD1|TRBV2|13|many
TGTGCCAGCAGTCTGACAGGGGGAAACACCATATATTTT
CASSLTGGNTIYF
>TRBJ2-2|.|TRBV20-1|15|.
TGCAGTGCTAGAGATCAGGGCACTGGAACCGGGGAGCTGTTTTTT
CSARDQGTGTGELFF
>TRBJ2-7|TRBD2|TRBV4-1|18|.
TGCGCCAGCAGCCAGAGAGGCGGGGGGGGTAGGGATACCTACGAGCAGTACTTC
CASSQRGGGGRDTYEQYF
>TRBJ2-5|TRBD1|TRBV29-1|11|many
TGCAGCGGGTGGGGGACAGCTAAGGAGTACTTC
CSGWGTAKEYF
>TRBJ2-5|.|TRBV5-1|13|.
TGCGCCAGCAGCCCCGGCGAGAAAGAGACCCAGTACTTC
CASSPGEKETQYF
>TRBJ1-6|.|TRBV4-1|14|.
TGCGCCAGCAGCCAAGTAACAGGCCTTTCACCCCTCCACTTT
CASSQVTGLSPLHF
>TRBJ2-6|.|TRBV20-1|14|many
TGCAGTGCTCCTACTAGGTCTGGGGCCAACGTCCTGACTTTC
CSAPTRSGANVLTF
>TRBJ1-1|.|TRBV6-2/TRBV6-3|14|.
TGTGCCAGCAGTTACTCGATGGGGTTCACTGAAGCTTTCTTT
CASSYSMGFTEAFF
>TRBJ1-6|.|TRBV2|11|.
TGTGCCAGCAGTGAGGGACGGCCCCTCCACTTT
CASSEGRPLHF
>TRBJ2-3|TRBD2|TRBV6-5|17|few
TGTGCCAGCAGGACACGGACTAGCGGGGGCAGCACAGATACGCAGTATTTT
CASRTRTSGGSTDTQYF
>TRBJ2-5|TRBD2|TRBV4-3|16|few
TGCGCCAGCAGCCAAGACATAAGCGGGGCGCAAGAGACCCAGTACTTC
CASSQDISGAQETQYF
>TRBJ2-6|.|TRBV5-1|14|.
TGCGCCAGCGCTGAGAGGGCTGGGGCCAACGTCCTGACTTTC
CASAERAGANVLTF
>TRBJ1-2|.|TRBV12-3/TRBV12-4|13|.
TGTGCCAGCAGATTAGGTAGATCCTATGGCTACACCTTC
CASRLGRSYGYTF
>TRBJ2-1|.|TRBV29-1|13|many
TGCAGCGTCGTACTAGCTCTAGGGGGTAAGCAGTTCTTC
CSVVLALGGKQFF
>TRBJ2-3|TRBD1|TRBV5-1|16|few
TGCGCCAGCAGCTTTTTGGGACGGACAGGGCAAGATACGCAGTATTTT
CASSFLGRTGQDTQYF
>TRBJ2-1|TRBD2|TRBV6-2/TRBV6-3|16|.
TGTGCCAGCAGTTACACCCCCGGGACTAGGGACAATGAGCAGTTCTTC
CASSYTPGTRDNEQFF
>TRBJ2-7|.|TRBV5-1|15|few
TGCGCCAGCAGGGGAGGGACAGGCGAGACCTACGAGCAGTACTTC
CASRGGTGETYEQYF
>TRBJ2-7|.|TRBV29-1|14|.
TGCAGCGTTGCCTCCTCGAGGAGCTCCTACGAGCAGTACTTC
CSVASSRSSYEQYF
>TRBJ2-1|TRBD2|TRBV7-3|15|.
TGTGCCAGCAGCTTAATAGCGGGGGGCGGCAATGAGCAGTTCTTC
CASSLIAGGGNEQFF